This entry lists 18 T cell receptor beta chains sequenced from one sample in a study of T cell repertoires in cytomegalovirus infection. One entry per CDR3 protein results from TCRdb running MiXCR on the reads. Among 30,000 to 40,000 distinct CDR3 sequences listed, about 48% were seen once. The antigens for these receptors are not known. Sequenced material: CD8+ T cells from cultured PBMCs, taken from culture after CMV antigen stimulation. These TCRs come from a human donor in good health (CMV status not recorded). Some clones in this sample may be carry-over from other donors' samples.

The chain joins TRBV5-5 to TRBJ2-4; maybe TRBD2 (5 bases). The CDR3 totals 12 residues. V lost 4 bases to trimming and J lost 7 bases, with 9 bases between them. In germline, CDR1 is SGHKS, CDR2 YYEKEE (reference sequence). In DNA, the CDR3 is TGTGCCAGCAGCGTCGCGGGTAACATTCAGTACTTC. The encoded protein is CASSVAGNIQYF.

The chain couples TRBV6-1 to TRBJ2-3, with 7 bases lining up with TRBD2. This CDR3 is 15 amino acids long. Germline trimming cut 5 bases from V and 1 base from J; bases unmatched to any gene: 6. CDR1 and CDR2 from the germline V gene are MNHNS and SASEGT. DNA of the CDR3: TGTGCCAGCAGTTTAGCGGGCGGAGGCACAGATACGCAGTATTTT. The encoded protein is CASSLAGGGTDTQYF.

The J gene is TRBJ1-1, the V gene TRBV4-2; a possible D gene is TRBD1 (5 bases). V was pared by 4 bases and J by 5 bases, with 8 bases between. CDR1 LGHNA and CDR2 YNFKEQ come from the germline V gene. The CDR3 has 12 amino acids. In DNA, the CDR3 is TGTGCCAGCAGCCCAGGGTGGACTGAAGCTTTCTTT. The encoded protein is CASSPGWTEAFF.

This rearrangement joins TRBV29-1 to TRBJ2-1; 12 bases align to TRBD2. Losses at the gene ends were 7 bases for V and 0 bases for J; bases not matched to a gene: 7. This CDR3 is built from 16 residues. Germline V gene sequence: CDR1 SQVTM, CDR2 ANQGSEA. The CDR3 DNA reads as TGCAGCGCCTCGGGACTAGCGGGTGCCTCCTACAATGAGCAGTTCTTC. It specifies CSASGLAGASYNEQFF.

This clonotype has a handful of counts. The rearrangement links TRBV7-9 to TRBJ1-1; D is possibly TRBD1 (5 bases). V was cut by 5 bases and J by 5 bases, with 12 bases left in between. The CDR3 length is 13 residues. Germline V lookup: CDR1 SEHNR, CDR2 FQNEAQ (reference sequence). CDR3 DNA: TGTGCCAGCAGCCTAGACGGGGGGACTGAAGCTTTCTTT. Amino acid sequence: CASSLDGGTEAFF.

The CDR3, as DNA: TGTGCCAGCAGCTCCGAGGAGGGATTGAACACTGAAGCTTTCTTT. Translating it yields CASSSEEGLNTEAFF. V usage is TRBV7-6 and J usage is TRBJ1-1; D remains unclear. Germline-derived CDR1 and CDR2 are SGHVS and FNYEAQ. Trimming removed 4 bases from V and 0 bases from J, with 12 bases in between. This CDR3 region has 15 residues.

J is TRBJ1-1 and V is TRBV10-3, with D possibly being TRBD1 (5 bases). This CDR3 is 14 amino acids long. Trimming took off 6 bases at V and 2 bases at J, with 13 bases between the two ends. Germline V gene lookup returns CDR1 ENHRY and CDR2 SYGVKD. The CDR3 sequence is CAIRAGTLNTEAFF. The CDR3 DNA follows: TGTGCCATCAGAGCCGGGACGTTAAACACTGAAGCTTTCTTT.

In this sample, this clonotype turned up a few times. This chain joins TRBV25-1 and TRBJ1-2; TRBD1 matches 11 bases. CDR1 is MGHDK, CDR2 SYGVNS, per germline. With V trimmed by 6 bases and J by 6 bases, 3 bases remained unmatched. The CDR3 totals 13 residues. CDR3 nucleotides: TGTGCCAGCAGGGGACAGGGGGGTGATGGCTACACCTTC. Translated: CASRGQGGDGYTF.

This clonotype was picked up a small number of times. The chain employs TRBV7-2 and TRBJ2-1; 8 bases agree with TRBD2. The CDR3 sequence is 13 residues long. The germline gives CDR1 SGHTA, CDR2 FQGNSA. Unmatched junction bases numbered 6, after V lost 2 bases and J lost 12 bases. The CDR3 nucleotides read TGTGCCAGCAGCTTATCGCCTCGGGGGGGGCAGTTCTTC. It codes for CASSLSPRGGQFF.

The gene calls are TRBV11-2 and TRBJ1-2; D perhaps matches TRBD1 (5 bases). Germline V lookup: CDR1 SGHAT, CDR2 FQNNGV. Trimming shortened V by 3 bases and J by 7 bases, and 9 bases separated the two germline ends. The CDR3 totals 12 residues. The CDR3, as DNA: TGTGCCAGCAGCTTTTACCAGGGTGGCTACACCTTC. Translated, it gives CASSFYQGGYTF.

This clonotype has only one observation. The chain employs TRBV2 and TRBJ2-1; 11 bases fit TRBD2. Germline V lookup: CDR1 SNHLY, CDR2 FYNNEI. The CDR3 is 13 residues long. V lost 4 bases and J lost 9; bases outside the gene matches: 2. CDR3 loop: CASSALAGAEQFF. DNA for the CDR3: TGTGCCAGCAGTGCACTAGCGGGAGCTGAGCAGTTCTTC.

The chain joins TRBV14 to TRBJ1-1; D is perhaps TRBD1 (5 bases). Trimming removed 4 bases at V and 2 bases at J, with 8 bases between. The CDR3 has 13 residues. Germline V gene lookup returns CDR1 SGHDN and CDR2 FVKESK. CDR3 loop: CASSPWGNTEAFF. The CDR3 nucleotides are TGTGCCAGCAGCCCTTGGGGCAACACTGAAGCTTTCTTT.

This clonotype appeared a few times. V is TRBV27 and J is TRBJ1-1, with a possible D match to TRBD1 (5 bases). Germline lookup yields CDR1 MNHEY and CDR2 SMNVEV (reference sequence). This CDR3 has 14 residues. V shed 2 bases and J shed 0 bases, with 7 bases lying between them. This chain's CDR3 is CASSLRGLNTEAFF. The CDR3, as DNA: TGTGCCAGCAGTTTAAGGGGTCTGAACACTGAAGCTTTCTTT.

This clonotype is a singleton in its sample. The CDR3 sequence: CSANWGRGPSNEKLFF. The CDR3, as DNA: TGCAGTGCTAATTGGGGCAGGGGGCCGTCTAATGAAAAACTGTTTTTT. The J gene is TRBJ1-4, the V gene TRBV20-1; TRBD1 aligns across 8 bases. CDR1 and CDR2 from the germline V gene are DFQATT and SNEGSKA (reference sequence). The CDR3 is 16 amino acids. Trimming at V came to 4 bases and at J to 3 bases, leaving 10 bases not matched to a gene.

This clonotype has a handful of counts. V usage is TRBV7-9 and J usage is TRBJ1-5; 9 bases map to TRBD1. Germline V gene data show CDR1 as SEHNR and CDR2 as FQNEAQ (reference sequence). The CDR3 contains 16 residues. V was pared by 3 bases and J by 1 base, with 4 bases of the junction left unmatched. The CDR3 nucleotides are TGTGCCAGCAGCTTGGACAGGGGCAGAAGCAATCAGCCCCAGCATTTT. As protein: CASSLDRGRSNQPQHF.

This clonotype has a handful of counts. This sequence joins TRBV7-2 and TRBJ2-7; perhaps D is TRBD1 or TRBD2 (5 bases each). Germline V lookup: CDR1 SGHTA, CDR2 FQGNSA. Trimming took 3 bases from V and 2 from J, leaving 11 bases between them. This CDR3 has 14 residues. Here the CDR3 DNA reads TGTGCCAGCAGCTTGGGGACGGCTCCCTACGAGCAGTACTTC. Its translation is CASSLGTAPYEQYF.

This chain uses TRBV30 with TRBJ2-1, with 9 bases matching TRBD2. Trimming cost V 4 bases and J 4 bases; bases outside gene matches: 11. The V gene's germline CDR1 is GTSNPN and CDR2 SVGIG (reference sequence). CDR3 length equals 16 residues. The CDR3 bases are TGTGCCTGGATGGTCGGAGCGGGACTAGCATACAATGAGCAGTTCTTC. This codes for CAWMVGAGLAYNEQFF.

The chain employs TRBV11-1 and TRBJ2-5, with 8 bases lining up with TRBD2. The CDR3 runs to 17 residues. V was pared by 5 bases and J by 2 bases, with 13 bases of the junction left unmatched. The germline gives CDR1 SGHAT, CDR2 FQDESV (reference sequence). In DNA form, the CDR3 reads TGTGCCAGCAGCCGGATACGTCTAGGGACTAGACAAGAGACCCAGTACTTC. Its translation: CASSRIRLGTRQETQYF.